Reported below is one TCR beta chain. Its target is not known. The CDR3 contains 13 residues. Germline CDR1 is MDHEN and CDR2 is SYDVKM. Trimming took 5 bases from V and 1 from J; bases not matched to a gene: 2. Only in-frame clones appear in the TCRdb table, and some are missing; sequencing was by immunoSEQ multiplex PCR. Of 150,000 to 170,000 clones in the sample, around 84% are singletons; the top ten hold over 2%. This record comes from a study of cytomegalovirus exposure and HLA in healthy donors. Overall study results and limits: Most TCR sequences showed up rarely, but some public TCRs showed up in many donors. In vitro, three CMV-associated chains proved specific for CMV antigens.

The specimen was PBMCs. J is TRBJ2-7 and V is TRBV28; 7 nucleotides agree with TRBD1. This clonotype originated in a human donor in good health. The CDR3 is CASSPQGSYEQYF. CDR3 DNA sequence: TGTGCCAGCAGTCCACAGGGGTCCTACGAGCAGTACTTC.